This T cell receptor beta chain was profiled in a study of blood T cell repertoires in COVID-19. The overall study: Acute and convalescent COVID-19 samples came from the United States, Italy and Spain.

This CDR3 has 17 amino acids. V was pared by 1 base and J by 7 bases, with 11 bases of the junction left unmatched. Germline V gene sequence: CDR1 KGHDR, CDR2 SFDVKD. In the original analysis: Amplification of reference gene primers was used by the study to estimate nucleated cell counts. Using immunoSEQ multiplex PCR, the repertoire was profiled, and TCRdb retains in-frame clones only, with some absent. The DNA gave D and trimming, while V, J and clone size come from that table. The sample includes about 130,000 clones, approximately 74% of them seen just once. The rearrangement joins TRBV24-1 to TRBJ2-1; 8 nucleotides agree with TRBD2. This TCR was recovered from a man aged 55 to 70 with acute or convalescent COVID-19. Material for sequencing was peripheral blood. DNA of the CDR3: TGTGCCACCAGTGATTTTCAGGCGGGAGGCTCCCTAAATGAGCAGTTCTTC. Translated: CATSDFQAGGSLNEQFF.